Listed here are 28 T cell receptor beta chains from one sample, sequenced in a study of Ad26.COV2.S vaccination and SARS-CoV-2 variants. Repertoires were generated with immunoSEQ multiplex PCR, while TCRdb's copy carries only in-frame clones and drops some. The table includes about 680,000 clones, about 90% detected once. Sample treatment: 15 to 20 received Ad26.COV2.S at low or high dose, single or two shots; about five received placebo; per-sample allocation not given. Samples analyzed were those drawn on day 63 after the first vaccine or placebo injection. Sequenced here: peripheral blood, sampled in a trial of Ad26.COV2.S vaccine versus placebo. Receptors were obtained from a person aged 18 to 59 who received the Ad26.COV2.S COVID-19 vaccine or a placebo.

A few counts support this clone. The gene calls are TRBV6-4 and TRBJ1-1; D gene uncertain. Looked up from germline, CDR1 is MRHNA and CDR2 is SNTAGT. CDR3 length equals 13 residues. The ends were cut back, 3 bases at V and 4 bases at J, with 9 bases in the middle. The CDR3 coding sequence is TGTGCCAGCAGTGAAAGCAGAGGCACTGAAGCTTTCTTT. Its translation: CASSESRGTEAFF.

This sequence joins TRBV6-5 and TRBJ2-1; 9 bases align to TRBD2. V lost 4 bases and J lost 4; bases outside the gene matches: 5. The CDR3 is 15 amino acids. Germline assignment: CDR1 MNHEY and CDR2 SVGAGI. The CDR3: CASSLTSGPYNEQFF. The CDR3 DNA reads TGTGCCAGCAGTTTAACTAGCGGGCCATACAATGAGCAGTTCTTC.

This rearrangement joins TRBV5-1 to TRBJ2-4; TRBD2 matches at 10 bases. The CDR3 covers 15 residues. The V gene end was trimmed by 0 bases and the J gene end by 9 bases; junction bases not matched to a gene: 6. Germline loops: CDR1 SGHRS, CDR2 YFSETQ. This chain's CDR3 is CASSLAQREGGIQYF. CDR3 bases: TGCGCCAGCAGCTTGGCTCAGCGGGAGGGGGGCATTCAGTACTTC.

The J gene is TRBJ1-2, the V gene TRBV30, with a tentative D call TRBD1 (6 bases). V shed 0 bases and J shed 4 bases, with 15 bases lying between them. CDR3 length equals 15 residues. Germline V gene sequence: CDR1 GTSNPN, CDR2 SVGIG (reference sequence). In nucleotides, the CDR3 is TGTGCCTGGAGTGTTGGAGTCGGGGGCGGCTATGGCTACACCTTC. This codes for CAWSVGVGGGYGYTF. The complete variable domain, with remaining parts taken from reference TRBV30 and TRBJ1-2, reads SQTIHQWPATLVQPVGSPLSLECTVEGTSNPNLYWYRQAAGRGLQLLFYSVGIGQISSEVPQNLSASRPQDRQFILSSKKLLLSDSGFYLCAWSVGVGGGYGYTFGSGTRLTVV.

This sequence joins TRBV10-1 and TRBJ2-2; 11 nucleotides align to TRBD2. Germline V gene sequence: CDR1 WNHNN, CDR2 SYGVQD (reference sequence). Losses at the gene ends were 8 bases for V and 5 bases for J; bases not matched to a gene: 1. The CDR3 sequence is 13 residues long. DNA of the CDR3: TGCGCCAGCTCTAGCGGGAGGACCGGGGAGCTGTTTTTT. This gives the protein CASSSGRTGELFF.

J is TRBJ2-3 and V is TRBV24-1, with D unresolved. Between the trimmed V and J ends, which lost 5 bases and 5 bases, there was a span of 4 bases. Germline values: CDR1 KGHDR, CDR2 SFDVKD. The CDR3 loop spans 11 amino acids. CDR3 DNA: TGTGCCACCAGTGCCGGAGATACGCAGTATTTT. Protein product: CATSAGDTQYF.

The chain carries TRBV4-1 and TRBJ2-3; TRBD2 matches at 11 bases. The CDR3 runs to 15 residues. CDR1 MGHRA and CDR2 YSYEKL come from the germline V gene. The V gene end was trimmed by 1 base and the J gene end by 6 bases; junction bases not matched to a gene: 3. CDR3 nucleotides: TGCGCCAGCAGCCAAGGATCTAGCGGGGGGGATACGCAGTATTTT. Translated: CASSQGSSGGDTQYF.

Concerning this clone itself: One junction end disagrees with the germline gene, perhaps due to a read error. The chain links TRBV7-9 to TRBJ2-7, with D tentatively TRBD1 or TRBD2 (5 bases each). This CDR3 contains 15 residues. CDR1 and CDR2 from the germline V gene are SEHNR and FQNEAQ (reference sequence). In nucleotides, the CDR3 is TGTGCCAGCACCAATGTCCCCGGGGCCTCCTACAAGCAGTACTTC. Protein sequence: CASTNVPGASYKQYF.

The chain carries TRBV20-1 and TRBJ2-1, with D hard to call. Trimming took 3 bases from V and 6 from J, leaving 12 bases between them. The CDR3 totals 13 residues. CDR1 and CDR2 (germline): DFQATT, SNEGSKA (reference sequence). CDR3: CSASSSSGNEQFF. CDR3 nucleotide sequence: TGCAGTGCTAGTAGCTCATCGGGCAATGAGCAGTTCTTC.

This clone appeared a single time. The chain combines TRBV9 with TRBJ2-1; either TRBD1 or TRBD2 may fit D (6 bases each). The CDR3 sequence is 14 residues long. Trimming pared 0 bases from V and 6 bases from J, leaving 10 bases between. The V gene's germline CDR1 is SGDLS and CDR2 YYNGEE. The CDR3 protein is CASSVGGARNEQFF. CDR3 in DNA: TGTGCCAGCAGCGTAGGGGGGGCCCGCAATGAGCAGTTCTTC.

Comment on this clone: The sample holds other DNA sequences that translate to the same CDR3. The gene calls are TRBV19 and TRBJ1-1, with D possibly matching TRBD1 (5 bases). The germline gives CDR1 LNHDA, CDR2 SQIVND (reference sequence). The CDR3 is 12 residues long. V lost 3 bases and J lost 5, with 7 bases in between. CDR3 in DNA: TGTGCCAGTAGTATGGGGGGAACTGAAGCTTTCTTT. It translates to CASSMGGTEAFF.

This clone has only a few counts. The chain links TRBV20-1 to TRBJ2-7; D is perhaps TRBD2 (6 bases). The CDR3 has 16 residues. Germline assignment: CDR1 DFQATT and CDR2 SNEGSKA (reference sequence). V was pared by 3 bases and J by 3 bases, with 21 bases between. This chain's CDR3 is CSASSTLALLVYEQYF. CDR3 DNA sequence: TGCAGTGCTAGTTCTACCCTAGCGTTACTTGTCTACGAGCAGTACTTC.

The gene calls are TRBV5-6 and TRBJ1-2; D might be TRBD1 (6 bases). The CDR3 consists of 12 residues. Germline V gives CDR1 SGHDT, CDR2 YYEEEE. With 5 bases removed from V and 8 bases from J, the gap between germline ends came to 13 bases. As DNA, the CDR3 is TGTGCCAGCAGTCCTTCAGGGGAGGGCTACACCTTC. Translating gives CASSPSGEGYTF. Full variable domain (missing parts from reference TRBV5-6 and TRBJ1-2): DAGVTQSPTHLIKTRGQQVTLRCSPKSGHDTVSWYQQALGQGPQFIFQYYEEEERQRGNFPDRFSGHQFPNYSSELNVNALLLGDSALYLCASSPSGEGYTFGSGTRLTVV.

This clone appeared a single time. The chain employs TRBV7-2 and TRBJ2-3; D is possibly TRBD2 (6 bases). The CDR3 consists of 17 residues. Per germline, CDR1 SGHTA and CDR2 FQGNSA. Trimming cost V 5 bases and J 0 bases, with 18 bases left between them. The CDR3 protein is CASSIHSLAGSTDTQYF. DNA of the CDR3: TGTGCCAGCAGCATCCACTCGTTGGCGGGAAGCACAGATACGCAGTATTTT.

The chain recombines TRBV29-1 with TRBJ1-2, with 8 nucleotides matching TRBD1. CDR1 and CDR2 from the germline V gene are SQVTM and ANQGSEA. Germline trimming cut 7 bases from V and 2 bases from J; bases unmatched to any gene: 3. This CDR3 has 12 residues. CDR3 DNA: TGCAGCGCCTCAGGGGGCAACTATGGCTACACCTTC. It specifies CSASGGNYGYTF.

This chain links TRBV19 with TRBJ2-1, with 9 positions matching TRBD1. V trimming: 4 bases; J trimming: 12 bases; junction bases outside the gene matches: 7. The CDR3 consists of 13 residues. Germline V gene sequence: CDR1 LNHDA, CDR2 SQIVND (reference sequence). The CDR3, as DNA: TGTGCCAGTAGTAAGGACAGGGGAATTGCGCAGTTCTTC. This sequence encodes CASSKDRGIAQFF.

A note on this clone: The same CDR3 is also encoded by other DNA sequences in this sample. The gene calls are TRBV18 and TRBJ1-1; D perhaps matches TRBD1 (5 bases). Germline V gene data show CDR1 as KGHSH and CDR2 as LQKENI. The CDR3 is made up of 13 amino acids. Trimming left V 6 bases short and J 2 bases short, with 10 bases between. The CDR3 DNA follows: TGTGCCAGCTCCCCGGGACTTAACACTGAAGCTTTCTTT. Amino acids: CASSPGLNTEAFF.

This clone was observed a few times. The gene calls are TRBV7-3 and TRBJ1-1; perhaps TRBD1 as D (5 bases). V was pared by 5 bases and J by 4 bases, with 11 bases between. The CDR3 spans 13 residues. Germline CDR1 SGHTA, CDR2 FQGTGA. The CDR3 reads CASSTNGGTEAFF. The CDR3 DNA reads TGTGCCAGCAGCACGAACGGGGGCACTGAAGCTTTCTTT. Supplemented by reference TRBV7-3 and TRBJ1-1, the full variable domain reads GAGVSQTPSNKVTEKGKYVELRCDPISGHTALYWYRQSLGQGPEFLIYFQGTGAADDSGLPNDRFFAVRPEGSVSTLKIQRTERGDSAVYLCASSTNGGTEAFFGQGTRLTVV.

This clone was picked up a small number of times. The chain combines TRBV13 with TRBJ1-6; TRBD1 matches at 8 bases. There are 16 residues in the CDR3. Looked up from germline, CDR1 is PRHDT and CDR2 is FYEKMQ (reference sequence). V gave up 3 bases and J gave up 8 bases; unmatched junction bases: 9. CDR3 DNA: TGTGCCAGCAGCTTTCGACAGGGGACAAGTGATTCACCCCTCCACTTT. Its translation: CASSFRQGTSDSPLHF.

The chain couples TRBV6-2 or TRBV6-3 to TRBJ2-3; 11 bases match TRBD2. V shed 5 bases, J shed 14 bases, and the junction held 6 bases outside the gene matches. Germline V gene lookup returns CDR1 MNHEY and CDR2 SVGEGT. The length of the CDR3 is 12 residues. The CDR3 DNA follows: TGTGCCAGCAGTGGGACTAGCGGCAAAGGGTATTTT. Amino acid sequence: CASSGTSGKGYF.

Here the CDR3 reads CASSDPLQGVHTGELFF. The CDR3 DNA reads as TGTGCCAGCAGTGACCCGCTCCAGGGGGTGCACACCGGGGAGCTGTTTTTT. The rearrangement uses TRBV6-1 and TRBJ2-2; TRBD1 agrees at 7 bases. Germline CDR1 and CDR2: MNHNS and SASEGT. The CDR3 is 17 amino acids. J was trimmed by 3 bases and V by 3 bases; bases with no gene match: 10.

This clone is a singleton in its sample. The V gene is TRBV7-2, the J gene TRBJ1-1; D unclear. This CDR3 has 13 amino acids. V was cut by 7 bases and J by 0 bases, with 9 bases left in between. Germline assignment: CDR1 SGHTA and CDR2 FQGNSA. The CDR3 coding sequence is TGTGCCAGCAACTATGCACTGAACACTGAAGCTTTCTTT. Its protein is CASNYALNTEAFF.

This rearrangement joins TRBV30 to TRBJ2-1; D is ambiguous. The CDR3 is 13 residues long. V lost 3 bases and J 8 bases, leaving 14 bases between the germline ends. The V gene's germline CDR1 is GTSNPN and CDR2 SVGIG (reference sequence). The CDR3 protein is CAWSPPSMHEQFF. The CDR3 coding sequence is TGTGCCTGGAGCCCTCCATCCATGCATGAGCAGTTCTTC.

The chain joins TRBV4-3 to TRBJ1-1; weak D call: TRBD1 (6 bases). Germline V CDR1 and CDR2: LGHNA, YSLEER. The length of the CDR3 is 13 residues. V lost 0 bases to trimming and J lost 11 bases, with 13 bases between them. CDR3 coding DNA: TGCGCCAGCAGCCAAGATCGGGGAGGGGGGGCTTTCTTT. Translation gives CASSQDRGGGAFF.

V usage is TRBV9 and J usage is TRBJ2-3; tentative D call: TRBD2 (6 bases). The CDR3 has 13 amino acids. With 3 bases removed from V and 3 bases from J, the gap between germline ends came to 8 bases. CDR1 and CDR2 from the germline V gene are SGDLS and YYNGEE. CDR3 residues: CASSGGGTDTQYF. The CDR3 DNA sequence: TGTGCCAGCAGCGGTGGAGGGACAGATACGCAGTATTTT. The whole variable domain, remainder taken from reference TRBV9 and TRBJ2-3, is DSGVTQTPKHLITATGQRVTLRCSPRSGDLSVYWYQQSLDQGLQFLIQYYNGEERAKGNILERFSAQQFPDLHSELNLSSLELGDSALYFCASSGGGTDTQYFGPGTRLTVL.

This clone was recorded once. The chain uses TRBV5-5 and TRBJ2-5; D possibly corresponds to TRBD1 (6 bases). The CDR3 spans 16 residues. V lost 3 bases and J lost 1, with 16 bases in between. Germline V gives CDR1 SGHKS, CDR2 YYEKEE (reference sequence). The CDR3 DNA reads as TGTGCCAGCAGCTGGGGCATCCAGGGGATCCAAGAGACCCAGTACTTC. This sequence encodes CASSWGIQGIQETQYF.

The J gene is TRBJ1-6, the V gene TRBV27, with no clear D. Trimming took 2 bases from V and 3 from J, leaving 5 bases between them. The CDR3 loop spans 14 amino acids. Germline CDR1 is MNHEY and CDR2 is SMNVEV (reference sequence). The CDR3 loop is CASSLDFYNSPLHF. CDR3 DNA: TGTGCCAGCAGTTTAGACTTCTATAATTCACCCCTCCACTTT.

The V gene is TRBV5-1, the J gene TRBJ2-2; 7 bases match TRBD2. Germline V gives CDR1 SGHRS, CDR2 YFSETQ. The CDR3 has 15 amino acids. The junction had 6 bases not matched to a gene; V was cut back by 2 bases and J by 5 bases. The CDR3 loop reads CASSLVAGVTGELFF. DNA of the CDR3: TGCGCCAGCAGCTTAGTTGCGGGAGTGACCGGGGAGCTGTTTTTT.